This section outlines one T cell receptor beta chain sequence together with its context. J gave up 1 base and V 6 bases, and 4 bases lay outside the gene matches. The CDR3 is made up of 14 amino acids. CDR1 SGHRS and CDR2 YFSETQ come from the germline V gene. The source of the sample is a study of T cells in Graves' hyperthyroidism and ophthalmopathy. TCR beta CDR3 region amplification was performed from RNA transcripts. The primer set for the first-round RT-PCR of the TCR CDR3 was HTBI. TCRdb re-called the multiplex PCR reads through MiXCR, storing one row per CDR3 protein. Among 660,000 or so distinct CDR3 sequences listed, around 20% were seen once. Individuals with ophthalmopathy presented a Clinical Activity Score of at least 3, a NOSPECS grade of at least 4 and a duration under 3 months.

Sequencing used blood. This clonotype was sampled from a man between 25 and 39 years old with Graves' ophthalmopathy. The chain joins TRBV5-1 to TRBJ2-5, with 9 bases lining up with TRBD2. CDR3 in amino acids: CASTAGGSQETQYF. CDR3 coding DNA: TGCGCCAGCACGGCGGGAGGGAGCCAAGAGACCCAGTACTTC.